This entry lists 6 T cell receptor beta chains sequenced from one sample in a study of control samples from healthy donors and cancer patients. Clones were read by immunoSEQ multiplex PCR, and TCRdb kept only the in-frame ones, dropping some. Of around 99,000 clones listed, around 88% were seen once; the top ten hold roughly a sixth. Sequencing was carried out using blood. These receptors originate from a woman between 50 and 59 years old in good health.

The chain carries TRBV19 and TRBJ2-7; TRBD2 aligns across 14 bases. The CDR3 loop spans 16 amino acids. Germline V gene sequence: CDR1 LNHDA, CDR2 SQIVND (reference sequence). The V segment lost 3 bases and the J segment 6 bases; nucleotides outside the gene matches: 7. In nucleotides, the CDR3 is TGTGCCAGTAGTATGTGGACTAGCGGGGGGACTGGCGAGCAGTACTTC. Its protein is CASSMWTSGGTGEQYF.

This chain links TRBV20-1 with TRBJ1-2; D gene uncertain. CDR1 and CDR2 from the germline V gene are DFQATT and SNEGSKA (reference sequence). The V end lost 3 bases, the J end lost 6 bases, and 14 bases lay between the germline ends. There are 13 residues in the CDR3. CDR3 region: CSASSGYRDGYTF. CDR3 nucleotide sequence: TGCAGTGCTAGTTCTGGTTATCGCGATGGCTACACCTTC.

This clone was seen a few times. The chain joins TRBV6-5 to TRBJ1-1, with D tentatively TRBD1 (5 bases). CDR3 length: 15 residues. Trimming removed 4 bases at V and 1 base at J, with 13 bases between. CDR1 MNHEY and CDR2 SVGAGI come from the germline V gene. DNA for the CDR3: TGTGCCAGCAGTTCGGGGGGACCACAGAACACTGAAGCTTTCTTT. Translation: CASSSGGPQNTEAFF.

The chain recombines TRBV29-1 with TRBJ2-3, with D uncertain. The germline V and J ends were trimmed by 4 bases and 1 base, with 12 bases remaining between them. The germline V gene has CDR1 SQVTM and CDR2 ANQGSEA. The CDR3 runs to 14 residues. Written as DNA, the CDR3 is TGCAGCGTTGTTGGCCACCCGGGCACAGATACGCAGTATTTT. Translated: CSVVGHPGTDTQYF.

The chain carries TRBV5-5 and TRBJ2-6, with D possibly matching TRBD2 (5 bases). This CDR3 spans 15 amino acids. Per the germline V gene, CDR1 is SGHKS and CDR2 is YYEKEE (reference sequence). The V end was cut by 4 bases, the J end by 1 base, with 9 bases between. CDR3 sequence: CASSPEGSGANVLTF. CDR3 nucleotides: TGTGCCAGCAGCCCCGAGGGATCTGGGGCCAACGTCCTGACTTTC.

The rearrangement uses TRBV12-5 and TRBJ2-1; 11 bases are shared with TRBD2. The CDR3 runs 16 residues. Unmatched junction bases numbered 5, after V lost 5 bases and J lost 2 bases. Germline V CDR1 and CDR2: LGHNT, FRNRAP. This CDR3 is CASGPRGLAAYNEQFF. In DNA form, the CDR3 reads TGTGCTAGTGGTCCCCGGGGACTAGCGGCCTACAATGAGCAGTTCTTC.